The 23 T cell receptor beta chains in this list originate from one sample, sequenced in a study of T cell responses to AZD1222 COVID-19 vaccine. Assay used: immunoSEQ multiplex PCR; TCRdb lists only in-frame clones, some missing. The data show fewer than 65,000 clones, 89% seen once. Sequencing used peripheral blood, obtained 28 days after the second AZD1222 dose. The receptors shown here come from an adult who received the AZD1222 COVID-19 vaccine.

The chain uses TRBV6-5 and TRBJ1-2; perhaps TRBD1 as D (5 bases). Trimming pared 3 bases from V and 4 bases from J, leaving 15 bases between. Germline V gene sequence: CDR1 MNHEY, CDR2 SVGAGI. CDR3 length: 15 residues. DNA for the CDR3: TGTGCCAGCAGTTATCAGGCAGGGTCCGCCTATGGCTACACCTTC. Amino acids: CASSYQAGSAYGYTF.

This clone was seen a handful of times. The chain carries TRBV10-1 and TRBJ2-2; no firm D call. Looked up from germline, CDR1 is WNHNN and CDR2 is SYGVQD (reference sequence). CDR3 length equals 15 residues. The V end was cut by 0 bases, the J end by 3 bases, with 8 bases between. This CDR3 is CASSESIGHTGELFF. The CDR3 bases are TGCGCCAGCAGTGAGTCGATTGGGCACACCGGGGAGCTGTTTTTT.

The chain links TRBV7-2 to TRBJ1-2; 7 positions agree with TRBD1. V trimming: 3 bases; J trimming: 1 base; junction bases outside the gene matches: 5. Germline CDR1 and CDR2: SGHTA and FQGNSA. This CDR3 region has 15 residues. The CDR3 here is CASSFQGQINYGYTF. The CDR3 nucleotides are TGTGCCAGCAGCTTTCAGGGACAGATTAACTATGGCTACACCTTC.

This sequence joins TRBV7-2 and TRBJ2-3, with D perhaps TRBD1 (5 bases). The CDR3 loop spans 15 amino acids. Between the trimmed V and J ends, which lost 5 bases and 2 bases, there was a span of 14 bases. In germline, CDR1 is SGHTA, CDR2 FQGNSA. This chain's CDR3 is CASSPGRGTTDTQYF. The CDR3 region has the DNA TGTGCCAGCAGCCCAGGTAGGGGCACCACAGATACGCAGTATTTT.

The CDR3 DNA reads as TGTGCCAGCAATGGAGGACTTTATAATTCACCCCTCCACTTT. This gives the protein CASNGGLYNSPLHF. The chain joins TRBV6-5 to TRBJ1-6; D not certain. CDR1 and CDR2 from the germline V gene are MNHEY and SVGAGI. V lost 7 bases to trimming and J lost 4 bases, with 11 bases between them. The length of the CDR3 is 14 residues.

The CDR3 protein is CASKLENEKLFF. CDR3 sequence (DNA): TGTGCCAGCAAGCTCGAGAATGAAAAACTGTTTTTT. This sequence joins TRBV6-5 and TRBJ1-4; D unresolved. V lost 7 bases and J lost 5, with 8 bases in between. The germline gives CDR1 MNHEY, CDR2 SVGAGI. CDR3 size: 12 residues.

The CDR3 coding sequence is TGTGCCAGCAGCTTAATACGCACTGAAGCTTTCTTT. Translation: CASSLIRTEAFF. The chain employs TRBV7-2 and TRBJ1-1; D is unresolved. V lost 2 bases, J lost 4 bases, and 5 bases lay in between. The CDR3 runs 12 residues. Per germline, CDR1 SGHTA and CDR2 FQGNSA. The full variable domain, rest sourced from reference TRBV7-2 and TRBJ1-1, is GAGVSQSPSNKVTEKGKDVELRCDPISGHTALYWYRQSLGQGLEFLIYFQGNSAPDKSGLPSDRFSAERTGGSVSTLTIQRTQQEDSAVYLCASSLIRTEAFFGQGTRLTVV.

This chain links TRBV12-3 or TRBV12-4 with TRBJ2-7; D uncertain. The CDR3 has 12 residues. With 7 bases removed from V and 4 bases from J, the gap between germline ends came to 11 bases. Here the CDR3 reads CASTSGRYEQYF. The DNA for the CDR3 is TGTGCCAGCACCTCTGGAAGGTACGAGCAGTACTTC.

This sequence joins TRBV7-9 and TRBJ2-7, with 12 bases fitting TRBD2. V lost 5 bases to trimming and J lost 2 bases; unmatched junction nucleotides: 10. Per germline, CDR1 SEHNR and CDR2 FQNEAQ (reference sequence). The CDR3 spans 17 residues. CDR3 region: CASSPWTSGETTYEQYF. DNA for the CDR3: TGTGCCAGCAGCCCCTGGACTAGCGGGGAGACGACCTACGAGCAGTACTTC.

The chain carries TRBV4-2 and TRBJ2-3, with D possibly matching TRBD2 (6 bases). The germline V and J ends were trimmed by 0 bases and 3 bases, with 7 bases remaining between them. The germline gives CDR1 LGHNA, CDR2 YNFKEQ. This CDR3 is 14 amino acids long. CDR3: CASSQDRGTDTQYF. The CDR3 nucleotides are TGTGCCAGCAGCCAAGATCGGGGGACAGATACGCAGTATTTT.

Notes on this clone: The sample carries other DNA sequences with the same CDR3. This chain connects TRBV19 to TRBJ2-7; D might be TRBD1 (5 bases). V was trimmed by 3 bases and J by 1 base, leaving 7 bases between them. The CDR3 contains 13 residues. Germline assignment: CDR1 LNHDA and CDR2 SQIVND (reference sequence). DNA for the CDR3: TGTGCCAGTAGTATCCCAGGGTCCTACGAGCAGTACTTC. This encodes CASSIPGSYEQYF.

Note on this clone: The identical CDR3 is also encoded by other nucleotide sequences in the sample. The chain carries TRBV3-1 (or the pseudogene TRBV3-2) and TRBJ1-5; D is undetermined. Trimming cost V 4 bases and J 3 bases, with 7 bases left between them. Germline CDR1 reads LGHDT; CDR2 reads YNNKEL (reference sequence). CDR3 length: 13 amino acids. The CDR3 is CASSRGDNQPQHF. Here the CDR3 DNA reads TGTGCCAGCAGCCGGGGAGACAATCAGCCCCAGCATTTT.

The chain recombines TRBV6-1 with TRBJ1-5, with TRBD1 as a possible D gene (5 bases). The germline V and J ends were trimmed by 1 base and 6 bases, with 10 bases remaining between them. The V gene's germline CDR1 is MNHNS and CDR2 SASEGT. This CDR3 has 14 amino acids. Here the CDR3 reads CASSEGAGIQPQHF. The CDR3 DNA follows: TGTGCCAGCAGTGAAGGTGCAGGGATTCAGCCCCAGCATTTT.

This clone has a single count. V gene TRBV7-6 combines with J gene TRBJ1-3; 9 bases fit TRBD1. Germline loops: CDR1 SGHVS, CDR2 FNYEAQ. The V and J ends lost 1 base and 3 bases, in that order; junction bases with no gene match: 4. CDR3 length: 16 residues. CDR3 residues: CASSLDRGPSGNTIYF. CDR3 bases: TGTGCCAGCAGCTTAGACAGGGGGCCCAGTGGAAACACCATATATTTT.

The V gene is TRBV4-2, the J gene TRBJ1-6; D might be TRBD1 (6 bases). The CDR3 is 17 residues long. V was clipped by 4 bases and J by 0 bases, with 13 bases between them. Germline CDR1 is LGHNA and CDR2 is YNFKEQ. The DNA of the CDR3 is TGTGCCAGCAGCCGAGAAGACAGGAGCTCCTATAATTCACCCCTCCACTTT. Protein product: CASSREDRSSYNSPLHF.

CDR3 sequence reads: CASSHTENTGELFF. As DNA, the CDR3 is TGTGCCAGCAGCCATACAGAGAACACCGGGGAGCTGTTTTTT. This chain links TRBV7-9 with TRBJ2-2; D unclear. Germline V gives CDR1 SEHNR, CDR2 FQNEAQ (reference sequence). The CDR3 loop spans 14 amino acids. V lost 5 bases and J 1 base, leaving 8 bases between the germline ends.

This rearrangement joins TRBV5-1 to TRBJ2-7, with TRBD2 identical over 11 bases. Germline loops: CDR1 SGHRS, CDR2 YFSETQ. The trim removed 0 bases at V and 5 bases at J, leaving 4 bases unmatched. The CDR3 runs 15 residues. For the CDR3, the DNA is TGCGCCAGCAGCTTGGCTAGCGGGAGGATCAACGAGCAGTACTTC. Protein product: CASSLASGRINEQYF.

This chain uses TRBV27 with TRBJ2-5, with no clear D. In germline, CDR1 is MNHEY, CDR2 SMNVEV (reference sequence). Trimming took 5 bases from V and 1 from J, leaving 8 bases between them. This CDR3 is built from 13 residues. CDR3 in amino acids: CASSPPFQETQYF. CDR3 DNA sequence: TGTGCCAGCAGTCCCCCCTTCCAAGAGACCCAGTACTTC.

The CDR3 loop reads CASRSRGSSYEQYF. As DNA, the CDR3 is TGTGCCAGCAGGTCGAGAGGGAGCTCCTACGAGCAGTACTTC. The chain uses TRBV6-5 and TRBJ2-7; perhaps TRBD2 as D (5 bases). V lost 6 bases and J lost 0, with 12 bases in between. Germline lookup yields CDR1 MNHEY and CDR2 SVGAGI. The CDR3 is 14 residues long.

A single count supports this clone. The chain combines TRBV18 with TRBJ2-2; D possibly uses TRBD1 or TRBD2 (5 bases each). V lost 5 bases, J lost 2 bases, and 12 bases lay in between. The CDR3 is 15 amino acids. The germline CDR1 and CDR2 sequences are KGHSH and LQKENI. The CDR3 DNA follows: TGTGCCAGCTCATCCGGGACGTTAAACACCGGGGAGCTGTTTTTT. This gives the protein CASSSGTLNTGELFF. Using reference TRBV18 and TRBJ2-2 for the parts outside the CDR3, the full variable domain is NAGVMQNPRHLVRRRGQEARLRCSPMKGHSHVYWYRQLPEEGLKFMVYLQKENIIDESGMPKERFSAEFPKEGPSILRIQQVVRGDSAAYFCASSSGTLNTGELFFGEGSRLTVL.

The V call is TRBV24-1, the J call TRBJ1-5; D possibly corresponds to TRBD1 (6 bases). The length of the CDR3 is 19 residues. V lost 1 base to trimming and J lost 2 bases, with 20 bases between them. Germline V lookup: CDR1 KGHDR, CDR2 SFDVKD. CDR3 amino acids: CATSDLLLDSQRGNQPQHF. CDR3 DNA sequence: TGTGCCACCAGTGATTTATTATTGGACAGTCAACGGGGCAATCAGCCCCAGCATTTT.

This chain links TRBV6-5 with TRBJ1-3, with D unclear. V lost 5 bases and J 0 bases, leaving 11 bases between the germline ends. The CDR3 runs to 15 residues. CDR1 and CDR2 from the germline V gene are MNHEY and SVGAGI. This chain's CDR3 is CASSPSGDSGNTIYF. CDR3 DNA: TGTGCCAGCAGTCCCTCCGGGGACTCTGGAAACACCATATATTTT.

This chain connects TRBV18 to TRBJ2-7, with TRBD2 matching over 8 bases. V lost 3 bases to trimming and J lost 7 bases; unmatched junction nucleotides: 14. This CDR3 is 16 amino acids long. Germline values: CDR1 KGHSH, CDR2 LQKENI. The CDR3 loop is CASSPSDSGIGGEQYF. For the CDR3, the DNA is TGTGCCAGCTCACCGTCAGATAGCGGGATCGGGGGGGAGCAGTACTTC.